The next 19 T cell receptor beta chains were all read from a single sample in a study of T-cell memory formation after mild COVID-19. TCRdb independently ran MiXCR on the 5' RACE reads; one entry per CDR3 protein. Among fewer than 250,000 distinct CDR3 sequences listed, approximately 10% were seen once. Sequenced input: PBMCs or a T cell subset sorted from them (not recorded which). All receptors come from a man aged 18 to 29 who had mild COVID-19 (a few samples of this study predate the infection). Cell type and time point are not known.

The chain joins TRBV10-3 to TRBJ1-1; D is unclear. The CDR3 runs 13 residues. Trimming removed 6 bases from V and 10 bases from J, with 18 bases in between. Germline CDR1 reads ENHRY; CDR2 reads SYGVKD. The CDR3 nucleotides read TGTGCCATCAGGTGGACTCTCCTAAAGGCAGCTTTCTTT. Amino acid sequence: CAIRWTLLKAAFF.

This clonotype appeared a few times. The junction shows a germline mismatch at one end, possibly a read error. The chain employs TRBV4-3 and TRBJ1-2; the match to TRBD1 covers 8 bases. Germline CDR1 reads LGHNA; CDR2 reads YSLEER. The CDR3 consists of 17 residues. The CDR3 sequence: CASCQDLHPGGVYGYTF. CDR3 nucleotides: TGCGCCAGCTGCCAAGATCTCCATCCAGGGGGCGTCTATGGCTACACCTTC.

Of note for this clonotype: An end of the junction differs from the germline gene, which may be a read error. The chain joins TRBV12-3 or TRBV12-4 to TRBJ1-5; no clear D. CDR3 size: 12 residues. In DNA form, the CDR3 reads TGTGCCAGAAGTTTTGAGACTCAGCCCCAGCATTTT. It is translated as CARSFETQPQHF.

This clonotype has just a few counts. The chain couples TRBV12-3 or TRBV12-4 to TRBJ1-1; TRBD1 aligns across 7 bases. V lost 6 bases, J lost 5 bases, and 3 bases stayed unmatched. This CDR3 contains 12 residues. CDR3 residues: CASRSGGTEAFF. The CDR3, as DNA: TGTGCCAGCAGGTCAGGGGGGACTGAAGCTTTCTTT.

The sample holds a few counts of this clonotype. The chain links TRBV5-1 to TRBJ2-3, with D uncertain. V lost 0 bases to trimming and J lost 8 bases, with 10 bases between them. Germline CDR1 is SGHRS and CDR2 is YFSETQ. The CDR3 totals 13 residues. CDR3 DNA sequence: TGCGCCAGCAGCTTGGCCTGGGAAGGTACGCAGTATTTT. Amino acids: CASSLAWEGTQYF.

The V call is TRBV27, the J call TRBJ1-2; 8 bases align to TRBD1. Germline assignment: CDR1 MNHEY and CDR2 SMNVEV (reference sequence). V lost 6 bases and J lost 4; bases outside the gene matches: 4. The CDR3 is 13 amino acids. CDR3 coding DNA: TGTGCCAGCAGGATTACAGGGGGCTATGGCTACACCTTC. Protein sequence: CASRITGGYGYTF.

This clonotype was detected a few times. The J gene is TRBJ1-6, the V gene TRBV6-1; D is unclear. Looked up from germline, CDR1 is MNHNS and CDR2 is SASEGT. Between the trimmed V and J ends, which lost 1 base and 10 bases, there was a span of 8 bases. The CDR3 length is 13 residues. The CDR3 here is CASSEDLGSPLHF. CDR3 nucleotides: TGTGCCAGCAGTGAAGATCTAGGCTCACCCCTCCACTTT.

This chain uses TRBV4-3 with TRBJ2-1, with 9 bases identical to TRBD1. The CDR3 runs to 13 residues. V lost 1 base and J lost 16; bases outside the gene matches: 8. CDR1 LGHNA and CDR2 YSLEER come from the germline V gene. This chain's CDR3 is CASSQVLRTGEFF. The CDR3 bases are TGCGCCAGCAGCCAAGTGTTAAGGACAGGGGAATTCTTC.

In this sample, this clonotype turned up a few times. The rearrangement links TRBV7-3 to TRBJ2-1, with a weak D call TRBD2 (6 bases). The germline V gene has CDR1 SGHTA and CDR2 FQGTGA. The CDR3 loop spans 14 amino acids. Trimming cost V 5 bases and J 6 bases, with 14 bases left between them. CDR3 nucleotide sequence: TGTGCCAGCAGCCCTGAACTAGCTGGCAATGAGCAGTTCTTC. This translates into CASSPELAGNEQFF.

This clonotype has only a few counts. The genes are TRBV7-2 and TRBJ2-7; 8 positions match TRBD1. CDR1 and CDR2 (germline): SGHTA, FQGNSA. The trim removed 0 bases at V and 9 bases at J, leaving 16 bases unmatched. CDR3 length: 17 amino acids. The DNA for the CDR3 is TGTGCCAGCAGCTTAGCGGCCGGACAGGGAGGTCTACGAGGGCAGTACTTC. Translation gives CASSLAAGQGGLRGQYF. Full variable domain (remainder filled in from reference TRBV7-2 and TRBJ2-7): GAGVSQSPSNKVTEKGKDVELRCDPISGHTALYWYRQSLGQGLEFLIYFQGNSAPDKSGLPSDRFSAERTGGSVSTLTIQRTQQEDSAVYLCASSLAAGQGGLRGQYFGPGTRLTVT.

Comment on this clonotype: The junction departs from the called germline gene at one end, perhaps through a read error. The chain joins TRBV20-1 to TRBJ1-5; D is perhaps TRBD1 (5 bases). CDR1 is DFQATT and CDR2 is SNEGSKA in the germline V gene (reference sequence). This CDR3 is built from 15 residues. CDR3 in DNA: TGCAGTGCTGGTAGACCCGCCCGGGGCAATCAGCCCAAGCATTTT. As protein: CSAGRPARGNQPKHF.

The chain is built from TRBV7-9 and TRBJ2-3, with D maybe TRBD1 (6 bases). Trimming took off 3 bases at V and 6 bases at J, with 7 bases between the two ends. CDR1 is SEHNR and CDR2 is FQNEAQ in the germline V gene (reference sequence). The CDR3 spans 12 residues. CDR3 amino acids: CASSFQGDTQYF. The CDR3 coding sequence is TGTGCCAGCAGCTTCCAGGGGGATACGCAGTATTTT.

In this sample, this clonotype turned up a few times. CDR3 region: CASSQGGAGYNEQFF. CDR3 in DNA: TGTGCCAGCAGCCAGGGGGGCGCGGGATACAATGAGCAGTTCTTC. The chain uses TRBV2 and TRBJ2-1; the D gene is possibly TRBD1 (7 bases). With 6 bases removed from V and 4 bases from J, the gap between germline ends came to 16 bases. The CDR3 runs to 15 residues. The germline V gene has CDR1 SNHLY and CDR2 FYNNEI.

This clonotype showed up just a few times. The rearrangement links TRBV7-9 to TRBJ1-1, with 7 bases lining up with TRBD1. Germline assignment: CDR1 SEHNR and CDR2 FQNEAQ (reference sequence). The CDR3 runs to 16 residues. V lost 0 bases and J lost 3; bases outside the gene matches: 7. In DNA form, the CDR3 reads TGTGCCAGCAGCTTAGCGAGGCGGACAGGCGACACTGAAGCTTTCTTT. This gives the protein CASSLARRTGDTEAFF.

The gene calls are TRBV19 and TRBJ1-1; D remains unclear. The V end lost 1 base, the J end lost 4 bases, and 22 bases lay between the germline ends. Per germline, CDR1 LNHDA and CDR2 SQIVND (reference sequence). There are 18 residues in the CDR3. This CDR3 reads CASSIAPIRRTRSTEAFF. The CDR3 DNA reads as TGTGCCAGTAGTATAGCCCCTATAAGACGAACTCGAAGCACTGAAGCTTTCTTT. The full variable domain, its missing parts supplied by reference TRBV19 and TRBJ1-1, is DGGITQSPKYLFRKEGQNVTLSCEQNLNHDAMYWYRQDPGQGLRLIYYSQIVNDFQKGDIAEGYSVSREKKESFPLTVTSAQKNPTAFYLCASSIAPIRRTRSTEAFFGQGTRLTVV.

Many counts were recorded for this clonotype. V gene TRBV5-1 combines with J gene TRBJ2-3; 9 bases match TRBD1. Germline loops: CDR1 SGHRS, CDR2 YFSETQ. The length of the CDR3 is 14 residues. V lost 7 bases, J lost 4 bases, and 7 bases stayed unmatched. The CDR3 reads CASDGTGSADTQYF. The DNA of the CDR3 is TGCGCCAGCGATGGGACAGGGAGCGCAGATACGCAGTATTTT.

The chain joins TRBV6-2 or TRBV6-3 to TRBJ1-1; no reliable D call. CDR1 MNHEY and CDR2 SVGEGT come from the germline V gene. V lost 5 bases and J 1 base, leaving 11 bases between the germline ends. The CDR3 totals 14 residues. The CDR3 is CASSDPPGNTEAFF. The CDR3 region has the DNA TGTGCCAGCAGTGACCCCCCAGGGAACACTGAAGCTTTCTTT.

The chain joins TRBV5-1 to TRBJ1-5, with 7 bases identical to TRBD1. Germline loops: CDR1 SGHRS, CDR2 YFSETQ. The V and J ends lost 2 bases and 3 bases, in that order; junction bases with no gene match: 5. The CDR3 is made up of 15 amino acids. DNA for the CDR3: TGCGCCAGCAGCTTTCAGGGGGTACCCAATCAGCCCCAGCATTTT. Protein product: CASSFQGVPNQPQHF.

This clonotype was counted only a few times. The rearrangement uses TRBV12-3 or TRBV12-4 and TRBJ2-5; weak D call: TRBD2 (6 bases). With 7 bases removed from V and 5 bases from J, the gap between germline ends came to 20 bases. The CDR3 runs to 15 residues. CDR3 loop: CASTYSGGVKETQYF. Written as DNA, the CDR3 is TGTGCCAGCACTTACTCAGGAGGGGTCAAGGAGACCCAGTACTTC.